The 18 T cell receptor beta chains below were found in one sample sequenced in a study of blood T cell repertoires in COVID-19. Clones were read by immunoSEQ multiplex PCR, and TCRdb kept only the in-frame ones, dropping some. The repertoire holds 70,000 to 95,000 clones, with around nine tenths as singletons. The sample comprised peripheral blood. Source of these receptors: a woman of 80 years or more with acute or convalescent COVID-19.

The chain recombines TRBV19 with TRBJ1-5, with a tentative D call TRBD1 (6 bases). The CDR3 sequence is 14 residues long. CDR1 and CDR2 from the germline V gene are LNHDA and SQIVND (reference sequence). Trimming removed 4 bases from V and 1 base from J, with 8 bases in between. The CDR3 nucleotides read TGTGCCAGTAGTACGACAGGAAGCAATCAGCCCCAGCATTTT. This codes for CASSTTGSNQPQHF.

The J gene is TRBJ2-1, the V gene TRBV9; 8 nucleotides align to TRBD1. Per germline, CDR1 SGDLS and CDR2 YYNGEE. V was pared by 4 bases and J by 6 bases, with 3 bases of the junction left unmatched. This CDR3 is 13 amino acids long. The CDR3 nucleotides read TGTGCCAGCAGCCCCGACAGGGGCAATGAGCAGTTCTTC. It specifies CASSPDRGNEQFF.

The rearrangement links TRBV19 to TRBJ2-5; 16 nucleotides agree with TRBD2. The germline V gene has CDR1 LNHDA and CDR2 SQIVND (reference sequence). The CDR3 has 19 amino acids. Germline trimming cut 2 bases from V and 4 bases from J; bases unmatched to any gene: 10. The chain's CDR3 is CASSIRGTSGGASGETQYF. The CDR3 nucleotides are TGTGCCAGTAGTATAAGAGGGACTAGCGGGGGGGCAAGTGGAGAGACCCAGTACTTC.

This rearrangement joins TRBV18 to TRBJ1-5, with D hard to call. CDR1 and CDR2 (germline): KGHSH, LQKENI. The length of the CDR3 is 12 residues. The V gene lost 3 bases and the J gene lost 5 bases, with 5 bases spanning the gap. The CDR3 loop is CASSPGDQPQHF. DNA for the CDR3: TGTGCCAGCTCACCCGGGGATCAGCCCCAGCATTTT.

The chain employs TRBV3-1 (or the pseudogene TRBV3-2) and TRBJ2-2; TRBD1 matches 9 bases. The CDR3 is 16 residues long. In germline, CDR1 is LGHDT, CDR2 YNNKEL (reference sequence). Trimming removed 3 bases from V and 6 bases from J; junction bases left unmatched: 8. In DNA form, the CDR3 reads TGTGCCAGCAGCCACTCCGGGACAGGGTCTTCCGGGGAGCTGTTTTTT. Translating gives CASSHSGTGSSGELFF.

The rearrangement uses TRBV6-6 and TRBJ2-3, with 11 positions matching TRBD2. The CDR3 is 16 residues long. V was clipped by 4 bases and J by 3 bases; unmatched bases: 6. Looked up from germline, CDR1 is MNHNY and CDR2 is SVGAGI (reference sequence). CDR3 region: CASSFSSGRTTDTQYF. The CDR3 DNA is TGTGCCAGCAGTTTCTCTAGCGGGAGGACAACAGATACGCAGTATTTT.

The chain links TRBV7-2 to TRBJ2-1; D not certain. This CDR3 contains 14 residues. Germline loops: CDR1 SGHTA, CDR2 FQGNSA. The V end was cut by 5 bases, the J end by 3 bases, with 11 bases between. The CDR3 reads CASSPPGNYNEQFF. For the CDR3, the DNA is TGTGCCAGCAGCCCCCCGGGTAACTACAATGAGCAGTTCTTC.

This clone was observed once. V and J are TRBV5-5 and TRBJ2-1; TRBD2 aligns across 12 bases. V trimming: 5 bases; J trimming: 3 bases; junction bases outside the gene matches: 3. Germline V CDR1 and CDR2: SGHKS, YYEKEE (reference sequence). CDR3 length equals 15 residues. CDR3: CASSAGLAGYNEQFF. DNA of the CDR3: TGTGCCAGCAGTGCGGGACTAGCGGGCTACAATGAGCAGTTCTTC.

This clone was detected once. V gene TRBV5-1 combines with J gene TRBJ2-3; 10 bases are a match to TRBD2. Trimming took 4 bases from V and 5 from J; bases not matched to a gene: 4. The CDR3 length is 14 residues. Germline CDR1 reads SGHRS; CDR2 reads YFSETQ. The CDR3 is CASSRWTSGDTQYF. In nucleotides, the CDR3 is TGCGCCAGCAGCCGCTGGACTAGCGGAGATACGCAGTATTTT. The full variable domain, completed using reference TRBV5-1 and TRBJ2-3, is KAGVTQTPRYLIKTRGQQVTLSCSPISGHRSVSWYQQTPGQGLQFLFEYFSETQRNKGNFPGRFSGRQFSNSRSEMNVSTLELGDSALYLCASSRWTSGDTQYFGPGTRLTVL.

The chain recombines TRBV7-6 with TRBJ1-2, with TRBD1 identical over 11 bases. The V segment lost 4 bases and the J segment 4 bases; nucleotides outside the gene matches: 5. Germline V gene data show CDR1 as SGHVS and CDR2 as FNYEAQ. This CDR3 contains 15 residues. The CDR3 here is CASSSRTGGGYGYTF. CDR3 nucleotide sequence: TGTGCCAGCAGCTCTCGGACAGGGGGCGGCTATGGCTACACCTTC. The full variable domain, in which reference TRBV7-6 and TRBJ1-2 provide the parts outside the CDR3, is GAGVSQSPRYKVTKRGQDVALRCDPISGHVSLYWYRQALGQGPEFLTYFNYEAQQDKSGLPNDRFSAERPEGSISTLTIQRTEQRDSAMYRCASSSRTGGGYGYTFGSGTRLTVV.

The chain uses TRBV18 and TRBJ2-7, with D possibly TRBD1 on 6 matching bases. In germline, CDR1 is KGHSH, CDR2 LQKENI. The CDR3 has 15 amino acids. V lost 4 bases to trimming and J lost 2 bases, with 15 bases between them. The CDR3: CASSLQGVVAYEQYF. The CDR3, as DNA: TGTGCCAGCTCACTACAGGGAGTCGTGGCCTACGAGCAGTACTTC.

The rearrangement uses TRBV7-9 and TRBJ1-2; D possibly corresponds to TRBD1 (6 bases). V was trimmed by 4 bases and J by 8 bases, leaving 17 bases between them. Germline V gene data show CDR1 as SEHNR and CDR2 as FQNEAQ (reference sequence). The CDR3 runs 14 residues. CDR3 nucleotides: TGTGCCAGCAGCTCCAGGACAGCCCAGGGCGGCTACACCTTC. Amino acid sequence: CASSSRTAQGGYTF.

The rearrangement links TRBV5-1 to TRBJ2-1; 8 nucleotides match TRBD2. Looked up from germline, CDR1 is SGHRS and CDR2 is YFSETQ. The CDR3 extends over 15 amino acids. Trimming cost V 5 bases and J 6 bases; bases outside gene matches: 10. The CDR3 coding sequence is TGCGCCAGCAGTACCAAGCGGGAGCGCCCCAATGAGCAGTTCTTC. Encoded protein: CASSTKRERPNEQFF.

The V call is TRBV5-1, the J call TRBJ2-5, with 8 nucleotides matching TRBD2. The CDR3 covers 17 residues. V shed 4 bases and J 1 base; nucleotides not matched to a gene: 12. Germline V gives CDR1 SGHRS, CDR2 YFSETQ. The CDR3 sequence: CASSTGGRGGPQETQYF. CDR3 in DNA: TGCGCCAGCAGCACGGGAGGGCGCGGGGGGCCCCAAGAGACCCAGTACTTC.

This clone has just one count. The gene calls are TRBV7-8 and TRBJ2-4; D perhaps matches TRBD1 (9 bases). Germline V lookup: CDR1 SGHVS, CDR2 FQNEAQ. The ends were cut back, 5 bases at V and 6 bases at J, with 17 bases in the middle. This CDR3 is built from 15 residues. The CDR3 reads CASSPRGGQGNIQYF. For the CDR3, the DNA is TGTGCCAGCAGCCCCCGGGGGGGACAGGGAAACATTCAGTACTTC.

CDR3 nucleotide sequence: TGTGCCAGCAGTTTAGTTACAGGGACCTATGGCTACACCTTC. It yields the protein CASSLVTGTYGYTF. The chain joins TRBV27 to TRBJ1-2, with D perhaps matching TRBD1 (6 bases). The CDR3 consists of 14 residues. V was shortened by 2 bases and J by 4 bases, with 11 bases between the two germline ends. Germline CDR1 is MNHEY and CDR2 is SMNVEV (reference sequence).

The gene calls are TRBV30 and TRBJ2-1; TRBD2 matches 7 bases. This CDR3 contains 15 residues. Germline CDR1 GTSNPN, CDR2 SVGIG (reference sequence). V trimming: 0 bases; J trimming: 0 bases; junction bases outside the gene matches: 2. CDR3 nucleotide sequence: TGTGCCTGGAGTGTAAGGACTAGCTCCTACAATGAGCAGTTCTTC. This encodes CAWSVRTSSYNEQFF. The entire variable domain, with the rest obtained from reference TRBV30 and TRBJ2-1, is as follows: SQTIHQWPATLVQPVGSPLSLECTVEGTSNPNLYWYRQAAGRGLQLLFYSVGIGQISSEVPQNLSASRPQDRQFILSSKKLLLSDSGFYLCAWSVRTSSYNEQFFGPGTRLTVL.

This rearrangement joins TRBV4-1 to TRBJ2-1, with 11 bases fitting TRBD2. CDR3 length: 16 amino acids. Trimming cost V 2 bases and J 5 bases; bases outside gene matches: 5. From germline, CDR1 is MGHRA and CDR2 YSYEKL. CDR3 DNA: TGCGCCAGCAGCCAAAGACTAGCGGGAAGGGACAATGAGCAGTTCTTC. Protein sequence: CASSQRLAGRDNEQFF.